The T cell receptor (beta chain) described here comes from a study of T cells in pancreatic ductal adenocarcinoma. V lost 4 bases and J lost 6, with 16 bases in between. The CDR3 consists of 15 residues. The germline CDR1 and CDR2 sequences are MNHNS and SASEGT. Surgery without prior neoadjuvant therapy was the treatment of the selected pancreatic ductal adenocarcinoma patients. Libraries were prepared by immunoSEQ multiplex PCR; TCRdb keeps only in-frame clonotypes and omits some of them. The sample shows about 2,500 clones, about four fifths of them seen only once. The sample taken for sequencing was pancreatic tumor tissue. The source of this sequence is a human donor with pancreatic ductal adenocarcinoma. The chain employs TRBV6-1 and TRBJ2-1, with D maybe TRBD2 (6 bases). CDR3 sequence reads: CASSVRRAAGNEQFF. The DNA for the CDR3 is TGTGCCAGCAGTGTCCGGAGGGCCGCTGGCAATGAGCAGTTCTTC.